One and the same sample provided the 10 T cell receptor beta chains below, sequenced in a study of OX40 agonist ivuxolimab in advanced cancers. Assay used: immunoSEQ multiplex PCR; TCRdb lists only in-frame clones, some missing. This sample has tens of thousands of clones, with about 78% found just once. The specimen was CD4+ or CD8+ T cells sorted from blood, collected in a trial of the OX40 agonist ivuxolimab. The receptors stem from an adult with an advanced solid tumor such as melanoma, head and neck, liver or kidney cancer.

This clone has only a few counts. The chain has TRBV4-1 and TRBJ2-5, with 12 bases fitting TRBD2. The CDR3 is 14 amino acids. V shed 5 bases and J 5 bases; nucleotides not matched to a gene: 3. Germline CDR1 reads MGHRA; CDR2 reads YSYEKL. The CDR3 region is CASSRLAGVETQYF. For the CDR3, the DNA is TGCGCCAGCAGCAGACTAGCGGGAGTGGAGACCCAGTACTTC.

This rearrangement joins TRBV5-4 to TRBJ1-4; D call uncertain. The CDR3 has 15 residues. Germline V gene lookup returns CDR1 SGHNT and CDR2 YYREEE (reference sequence). V lost 5 bases to trimming and J lost 7 bases, with 18 bases between them. The CDR3 sequence is CASRPGSGTGEKLFF. The DNA for the CDR3 is TGTGCCAGCAGACCCGGGTCGGGTACGGGTGAAAAACTGTTTTTT. The complete variable domain, with remaining parts taken from reference TRBV5-4 and TRBJ1-4, reads ETGVTQSPTHLIKTRGQQVTLRCSSQSGHNTVSWYQQALGQGPQFIFQYYREEENGRGNFPPRFSGLQFPNYSSELNVNALELDDSALYLCASRPGSGTGEKLFFGSGTQLSVL.

The chain joins TRBV28 to TRBJ2-3; D is unclear. Germline values: CDR1 MDHEN, CDR2 SYDVKM. The V gene lost 6 bases and the J gene lost 2 bases, with 12 bases spanning the gap. The CDR3 loop spans 14 amino acids. The CDR3 coding sequence is TGTGCCAGCAGGCCTCGACCCGCCACAGATACGCAGTATTTT. It translates to CASRPRPATDTQYF.

This clone was observed once. The chain combines TRBV28 with TRBJ2-3; D may match TRBD1 or TRBD2 (7 bases each). V was shortened by 5 bases and J by 2 bases, with 20 bases between the two germline ends. From germline, CDR1 is MDHEN and CDR2 SYDVKM. This CDR3 comprises 17 residues. The CDR3 reads CASSPGTAGLHTDTQYF. In nucleotides, the CDR3 is TGTGCCAGCAGTCCCGGGACAGCGGGACTACACACAGATACGCAGTATTTT.

This chain joins TRBV7-9 and TRBJ2-1, with D unresolved. From germline, CDR1 is SEHNR and CDR2 FQNEAQ (reference sequence). The CDR3 has 15 amino acids. V shed 5 bases and J shed 5 bases, with 16 bases lying between them. The CDR3 reads CASSASAVVNNEQFF. The CDR3 nucleotides are TGTGCCAGCAGCGCCTCCGCCGTGGTAAACAATGAGCAGTTCTTC.

J is TRBJ2-2 and V is TRBV27; D is ambiguous. Deletions cut 0 bases from V and 1 base from J, with 9 bases between. CDR1 and CDR2 (germline): MNHEY, SMNVEV (reference sequence). The CDR3 length is 16 residues. The CDR3 protein is CASSLSQLMNTGELFF. CDR3 nucleotide sequence: TGTGCCAGCAGTTTATCGCAACTCATGAACACCGGGGAGCTGTTTTTT.

The chain uses TRBV21-1 and TRBJ2-4; the table assigns TRBD1, which was not confirmed against the DNA. TRBV21-1 is shown as a pseudogene. The CDR3 covers 18 residues. The CDR3 nucleotides read TGTGCCAGCAGCCCCCCGCCACAGTTGAAATTAGCCAAAAACATTCAGTACTTC. Amino acid sequence: CASSPPPQLKLAKNIQYF.

This chain connects TRBV29-1 to TRBJ1-2, with D perhaps TRBD1 (5 bases). The CDR3 consists of 14 residues. Germline CDR1 and CDR2: SQVTM and ANQGSEA. Trimming took off 6 bases at V and 2 bases at J, with 16 bases between the two ends. CDR3 residues: CSVLTGAGNYGYTF. The CDR3 DNA reads TGCAGCGTGCTCACAGGAGCAGGGAACTATGGCTACACCTTC.

This clone was seen a handful of times. The rearrangement uses TRBV2 and TRBJ2-5; no definite D call. Germline assignment: CDR1 SNHLY and CDR2 FYNNEI. The V end lost 6 bases, the J end lost 2 bases, and 13 bases lay between the germline ends. CDR3 length: 14 amino acids. CDR3 in amino acids: CASRPTKMQETQYF. The CDR3 DNA is TGTGCCAGCAGACCCACAAAGATGCAAGAGACCCAGTACTTC.

The DNA of the CDR3 is TGTGCCAGCAGCAAAGCGCTTTCCAGGGGAGAGACCCAGTACTTC. Translation: CASSKALSRGETQYF. The chain couples TRBV21-1 to TRBJ2-5; the table names TRBD1, a call not compared with the DNA. TRBV21-1 is recorded as a pseudogene. CDR3 length: 15 amino acids.